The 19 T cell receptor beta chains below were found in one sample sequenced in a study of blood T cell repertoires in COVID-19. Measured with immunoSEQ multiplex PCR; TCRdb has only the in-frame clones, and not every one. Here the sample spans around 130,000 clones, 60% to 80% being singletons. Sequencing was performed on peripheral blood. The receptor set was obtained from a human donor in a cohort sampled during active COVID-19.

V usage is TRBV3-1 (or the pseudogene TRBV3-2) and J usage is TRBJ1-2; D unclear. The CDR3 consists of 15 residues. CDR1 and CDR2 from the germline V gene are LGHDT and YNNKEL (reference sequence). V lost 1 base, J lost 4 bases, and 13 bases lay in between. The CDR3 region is CASSQGRGLSYGYTF. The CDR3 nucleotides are TGTGCCAGCAGCCAAGGACGAGGGCTCAGCTATGGCTACACCTTC.

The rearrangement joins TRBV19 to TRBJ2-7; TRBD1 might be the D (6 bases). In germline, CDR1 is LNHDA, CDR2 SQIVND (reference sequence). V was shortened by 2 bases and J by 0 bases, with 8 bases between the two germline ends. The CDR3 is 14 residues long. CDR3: CASSILGGSYEQYF. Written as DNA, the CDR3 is TGTGCCAGTAGTATATTAGGGGGCTCCTACGAGCAGTACTTC.

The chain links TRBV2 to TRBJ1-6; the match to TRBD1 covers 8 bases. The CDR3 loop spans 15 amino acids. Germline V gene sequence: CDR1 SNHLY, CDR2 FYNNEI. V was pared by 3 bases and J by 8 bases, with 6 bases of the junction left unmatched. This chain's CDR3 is CASSDSGTGYSPLHF. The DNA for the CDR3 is TGTGCCAGCAGTGATTCCGGGACAGGTTATTCACCCCTCCACTTT.

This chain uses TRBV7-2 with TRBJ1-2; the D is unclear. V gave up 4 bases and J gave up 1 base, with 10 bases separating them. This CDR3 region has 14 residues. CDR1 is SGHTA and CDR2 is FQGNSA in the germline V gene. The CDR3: CASSSVRNNYGYTF. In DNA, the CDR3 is TGTGCCAGCAGCTCCGTGCGGAATAACTATGGCTACACCTTC.

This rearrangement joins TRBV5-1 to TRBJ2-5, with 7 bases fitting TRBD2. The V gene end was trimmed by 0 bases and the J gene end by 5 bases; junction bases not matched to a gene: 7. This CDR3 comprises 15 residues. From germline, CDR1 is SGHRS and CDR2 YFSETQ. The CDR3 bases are TGCGCCAGCAGCTTGGAGGCGGGAGTTCGGGAGACCCAGTACTTC. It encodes CASSLEAGVRETQYF. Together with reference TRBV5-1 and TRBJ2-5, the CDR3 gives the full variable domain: KAGVTQTPRYLIKTRGQQVTLSCSPISGHRSVSWYQQTPGQGLQFLFEYFSETQRNKGNFPGRFSGRQFSNSRSEMNVSTLELGDSALYLCASSLEAGVRETQYFGPGTRLLVL.

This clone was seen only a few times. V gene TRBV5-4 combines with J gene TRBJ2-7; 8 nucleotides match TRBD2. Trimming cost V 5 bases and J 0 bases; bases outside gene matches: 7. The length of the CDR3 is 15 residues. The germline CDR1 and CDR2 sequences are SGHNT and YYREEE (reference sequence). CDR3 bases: TGTGCCAGCAGGGCGGGGGGACACAGCTCCTACGAGCAGTACTTC. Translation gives CASRAGGHSSYEQYF.

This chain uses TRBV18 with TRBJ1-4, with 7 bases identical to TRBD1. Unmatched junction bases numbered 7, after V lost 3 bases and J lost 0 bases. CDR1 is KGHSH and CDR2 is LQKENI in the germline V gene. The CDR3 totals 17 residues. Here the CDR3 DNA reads TGTGCCAGCTCACCCCCTCGGACAGGAGCAACTAATGAAAAACTGTTTTTT. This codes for CASSPPRTGATNEKLFF.

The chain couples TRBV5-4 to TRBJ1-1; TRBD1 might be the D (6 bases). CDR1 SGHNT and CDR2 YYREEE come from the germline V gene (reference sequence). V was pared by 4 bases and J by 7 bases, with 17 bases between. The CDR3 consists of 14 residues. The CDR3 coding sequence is TGTGCCAGCAGCATAAAACAGGGAAGAGGTGAAGCTTTCTTT. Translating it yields CASSIKQGRGEAFF.

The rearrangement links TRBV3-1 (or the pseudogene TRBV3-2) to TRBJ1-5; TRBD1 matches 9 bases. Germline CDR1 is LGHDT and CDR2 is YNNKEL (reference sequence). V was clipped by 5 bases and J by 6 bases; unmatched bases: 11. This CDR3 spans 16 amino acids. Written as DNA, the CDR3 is TGTGCCAGCAGCGGATCCGGGACAGGGTTTTTTCAGCCCCAGCATTTT. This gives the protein CASSGSGTGFFQPQHF.

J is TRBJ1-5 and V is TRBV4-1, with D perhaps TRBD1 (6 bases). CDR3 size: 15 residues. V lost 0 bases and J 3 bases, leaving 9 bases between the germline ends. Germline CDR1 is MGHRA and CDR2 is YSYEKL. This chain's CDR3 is CASSQEGTHNQPQHF. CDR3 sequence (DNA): TGCGCCAGCAGCCAAGAAGGGACACACAATCAGCCCCAGCATTTT.

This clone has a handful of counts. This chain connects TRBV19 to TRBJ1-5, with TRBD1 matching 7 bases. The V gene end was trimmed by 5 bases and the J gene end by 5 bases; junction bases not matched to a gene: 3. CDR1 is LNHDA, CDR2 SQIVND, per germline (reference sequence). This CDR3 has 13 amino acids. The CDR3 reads CASSATGDQPQHF. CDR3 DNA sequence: TGTGCCAGTAGTGCCACAGGGGATCAGCCCCAGCATTTT.

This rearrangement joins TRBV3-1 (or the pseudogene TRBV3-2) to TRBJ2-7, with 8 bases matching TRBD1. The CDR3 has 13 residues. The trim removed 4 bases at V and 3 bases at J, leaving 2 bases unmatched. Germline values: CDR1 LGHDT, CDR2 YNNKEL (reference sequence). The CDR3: CASSPGQGYEQYF. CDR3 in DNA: TGTGCCAGCAGCCCCGGACAGGGCTACGAGCAGTACTTC.

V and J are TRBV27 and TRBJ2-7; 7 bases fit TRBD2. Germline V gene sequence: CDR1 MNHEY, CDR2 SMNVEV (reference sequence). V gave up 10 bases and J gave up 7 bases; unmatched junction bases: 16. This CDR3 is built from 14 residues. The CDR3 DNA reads TGTGCCACTTGGGGACGGGACGGGACTACGGAGCAGTACTTC. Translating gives CATWGRDGTTEQYF.

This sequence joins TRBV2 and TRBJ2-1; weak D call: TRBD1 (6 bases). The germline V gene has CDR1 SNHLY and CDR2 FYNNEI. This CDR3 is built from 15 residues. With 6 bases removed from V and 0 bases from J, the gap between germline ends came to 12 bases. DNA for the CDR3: TGTGCCAGCAGACAGGGACGAAGCTCCTACAATGAGCAGTTCTTC. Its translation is CASRQGRSSYNEQFF.

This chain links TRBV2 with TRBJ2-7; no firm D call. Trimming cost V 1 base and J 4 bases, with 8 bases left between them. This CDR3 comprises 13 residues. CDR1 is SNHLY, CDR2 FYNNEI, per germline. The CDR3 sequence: CASSEGARYEQYF. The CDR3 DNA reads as TGTGCCAGCAGTGAAGGGGCCAGATACGAGCAGTACTTC. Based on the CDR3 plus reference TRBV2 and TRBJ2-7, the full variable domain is EPEVTQTPSHQVTQMGQEVILRCVPISNHLYFYWYRQILGQKVEFLVSFYNNEISEKSEIFDDQFSVERPDGSNFTLKIRSTKLEDSAMYFCASSEGARYEQYFGPGTRLTVT.

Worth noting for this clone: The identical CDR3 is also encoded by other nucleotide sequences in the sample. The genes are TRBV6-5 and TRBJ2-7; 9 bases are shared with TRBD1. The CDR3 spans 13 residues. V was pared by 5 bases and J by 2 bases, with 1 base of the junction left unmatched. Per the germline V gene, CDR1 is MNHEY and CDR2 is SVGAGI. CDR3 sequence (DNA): TGTGCCAGCAGTAGGGACAGGGCCTACGAGCAGTACTTC. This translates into CASSRDRAYEQYF.

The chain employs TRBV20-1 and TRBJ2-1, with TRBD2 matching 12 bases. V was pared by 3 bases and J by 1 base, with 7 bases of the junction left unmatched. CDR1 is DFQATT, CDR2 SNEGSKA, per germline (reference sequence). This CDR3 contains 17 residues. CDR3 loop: CSASGASGRGSYNEQFF. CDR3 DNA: TGCAGTGCTAGTGGGGCTAGCGGGAGGGGTTCCTACAATGAGCAGTTCTTC.

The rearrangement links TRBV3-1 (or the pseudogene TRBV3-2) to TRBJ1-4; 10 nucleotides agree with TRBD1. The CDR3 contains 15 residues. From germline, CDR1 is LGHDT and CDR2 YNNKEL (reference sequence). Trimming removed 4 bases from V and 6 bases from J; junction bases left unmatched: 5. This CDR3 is CASSPRDRGYEKLFF. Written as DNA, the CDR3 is TGTGCCAGCAGCCCCCGGGACAGGGGTTATGAAAAACTGTTTTTT.

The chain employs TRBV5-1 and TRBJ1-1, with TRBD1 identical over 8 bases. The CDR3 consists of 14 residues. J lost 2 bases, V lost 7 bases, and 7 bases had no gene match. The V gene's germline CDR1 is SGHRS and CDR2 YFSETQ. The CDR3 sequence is CASGQGESNTEAFF. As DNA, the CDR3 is TGCGCCAGCGGACAGGGCGAATCCAACACTGAAGCTTTCTTT.